The clone carrying this TCR beta chain was recorded many times. Its antigen is as yet unknown. The data derive from a study of T cells after yellow fever vaccination. Study context: In the case of low-cell-number fractions, SMART-Seq v4 Ultra Low Input was used for preparation.

TCRdb redid the calling of the 5' RACE reads with MiXCR, one entry per CDR3 protein. The sample carries 300,000 to 400,000 distinct CDR3 sequences, 8.7% recorded once. Study conclusions and caveats: A small proportion of clonotypes was detected in both the CD4 and CD8 compartments. Among primary-vaccination clones, most reappeared after the booster, at about 95% for CD4 and under 90% for CD8. On re-exposure, the response was weaker but peaked faster, at day 5 versus 15.

With V trimmed by 8 bases and J by 5 bases, 3 bases remained unmatched. The CDR3 spans 13 residues. Per germline, CDR1 ENHRY and CDR2 SYGVKD. The starting material was PBMCs, obtained on the day of the first yellow fever vaccination. The receptor's source is a man aged 18 to 30 who received the YFV17D yellow fever vaccine. The rearrangement links TRBV10-3 to TRBJ2-2, with 9 bases aligning to TRBD1. The CDR3 spells CAIRDRATGELFF. CDR3 bases: TGTGCCATCCGGGACAGGGCAACCGGGGAGCTGTTTTTT.